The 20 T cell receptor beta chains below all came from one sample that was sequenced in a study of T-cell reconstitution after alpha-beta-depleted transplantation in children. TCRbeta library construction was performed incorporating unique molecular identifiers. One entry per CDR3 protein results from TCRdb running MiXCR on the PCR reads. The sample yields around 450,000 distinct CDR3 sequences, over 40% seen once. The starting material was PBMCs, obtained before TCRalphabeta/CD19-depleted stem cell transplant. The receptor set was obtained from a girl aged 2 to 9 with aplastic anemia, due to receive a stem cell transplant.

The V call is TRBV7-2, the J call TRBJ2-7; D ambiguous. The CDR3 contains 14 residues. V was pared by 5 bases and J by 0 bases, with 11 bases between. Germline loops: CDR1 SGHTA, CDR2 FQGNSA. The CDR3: CASSPKFDSYEQYF. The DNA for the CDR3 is TGTGCCAGCAGCCCAAAGTTTGACTCCTACGAGCAGTACTTC.

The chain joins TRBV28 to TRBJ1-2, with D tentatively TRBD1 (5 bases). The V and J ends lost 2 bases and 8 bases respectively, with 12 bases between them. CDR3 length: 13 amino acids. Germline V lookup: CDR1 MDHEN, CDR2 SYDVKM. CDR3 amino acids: CASSLEQAGGYTF. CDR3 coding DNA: TGTGCCAGCAGTTTAGAACAGGCCGGCGGCTACACCTTC.

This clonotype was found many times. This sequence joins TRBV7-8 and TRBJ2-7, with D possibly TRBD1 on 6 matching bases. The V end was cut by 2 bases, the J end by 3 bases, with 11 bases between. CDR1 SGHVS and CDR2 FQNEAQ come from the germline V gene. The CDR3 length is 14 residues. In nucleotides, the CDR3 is TGTGCCAGCAGCTTAAGGGGGACGGGCTACGAGCAGTACTTC. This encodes CASSLRGTGYEQYF.

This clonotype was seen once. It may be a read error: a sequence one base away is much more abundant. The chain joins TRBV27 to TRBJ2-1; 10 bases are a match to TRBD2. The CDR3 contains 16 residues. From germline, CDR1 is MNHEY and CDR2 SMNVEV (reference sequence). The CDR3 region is CASSFGSLAGSGEHFF. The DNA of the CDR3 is TGTGCCAGCAGTTTCGGTTCACTAGCGGGATCCGGTGAGCATTTCTTC.

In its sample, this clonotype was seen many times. The CDR3 coding sequence is TGTGCCAGCAGCTTGGCCGCAGGGTGGTTAGACTACGAGCAGTACTTC. Translated, it gives CASSLAAGWLDYEQYF. The rearrangement uses TRBV5-6 and TRBJ2-7; tentatively, D is TRBD1 (5 bases). V lost 0 bases and J 3 bases, leaving 16 bases between the germline ends. The CDR3 length is 16 residues. CDR1 and CDR2 from the germline V gene are SGHDT and YYEEEE.

The CDR3 DNA follows: TGCGCCAGCAGCTCCCGTATTAGCACAGATACGCAGTATTTT. It specifies CASSSRISTDTQYF. This rearrangement joins TRBV5-1 to TRBJ2-3; D ambiguous. Per germline, CDR1 SGHRS and CDR2 YFSETQ. The CDR3 spans 14 residues. V gave up 3 bases and J gave up 0 bases, with 8 bases separating them. The full variable domain, completed using reference TRBV5-1 and TRBJ2-3, is KAGVTQTPRYLIKTRGQQVTLSCSPISGHRSVSWYQQTPGQGLQFLFEYFSETQRNKGNFPGRFSGRQFSNSRSEMNVSTLELGDSALYLCASSSRISTDTQYFGPGTRLTVL.

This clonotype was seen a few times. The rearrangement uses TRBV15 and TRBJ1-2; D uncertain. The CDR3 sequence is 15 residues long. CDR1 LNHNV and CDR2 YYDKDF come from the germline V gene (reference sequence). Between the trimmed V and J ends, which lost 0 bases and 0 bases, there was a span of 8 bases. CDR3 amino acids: CATSRDLRPNYGYTF. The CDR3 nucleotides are TGTGCCACCAGCAGAGATCTTAGACCTAACTATGGCTACACCTTC.

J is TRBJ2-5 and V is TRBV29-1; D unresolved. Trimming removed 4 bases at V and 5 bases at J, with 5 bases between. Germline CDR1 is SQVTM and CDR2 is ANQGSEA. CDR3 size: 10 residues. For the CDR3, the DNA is TGCAGCGTTGTGGAGGAGACCCAGTACTTC. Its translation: CSVVEETQYF. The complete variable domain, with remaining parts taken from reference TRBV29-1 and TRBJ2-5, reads SAVISQKPSRDICQRGTSLTIQCQVDSQVTMMFWYRQQPGQSLTLIATANQGSEATYESGFVIDKFPISRPNLTFSTLTVSNMSPEDSSIYLCSVVEETQYFGPGTRLLVL.

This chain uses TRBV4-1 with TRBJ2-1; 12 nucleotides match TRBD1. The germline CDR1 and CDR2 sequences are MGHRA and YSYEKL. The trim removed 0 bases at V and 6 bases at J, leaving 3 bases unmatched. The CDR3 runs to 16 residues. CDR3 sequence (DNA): TGCGCCAGCAGCCAAGATAAGGGACAGGGGGCCAATGAGCAGTTCTTC. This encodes CASSQDKGQGANEQFF.

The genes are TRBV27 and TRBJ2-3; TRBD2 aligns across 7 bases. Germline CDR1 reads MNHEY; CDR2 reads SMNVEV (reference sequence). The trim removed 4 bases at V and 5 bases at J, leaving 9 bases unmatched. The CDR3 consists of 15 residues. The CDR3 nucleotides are TGTGCCAGCAGTTCGGGGGGAGGGCCAAGAGATACGCAGTATTTT. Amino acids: CASSSGGGPRDTQYF.

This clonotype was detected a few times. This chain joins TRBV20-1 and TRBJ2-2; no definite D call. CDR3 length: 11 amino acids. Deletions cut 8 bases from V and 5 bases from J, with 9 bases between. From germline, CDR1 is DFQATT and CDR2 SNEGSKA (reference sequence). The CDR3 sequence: CSTKRTGELFF. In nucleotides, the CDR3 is TGCAGTACTAAGAGAACCGGGGAGCTGTTTTTT.

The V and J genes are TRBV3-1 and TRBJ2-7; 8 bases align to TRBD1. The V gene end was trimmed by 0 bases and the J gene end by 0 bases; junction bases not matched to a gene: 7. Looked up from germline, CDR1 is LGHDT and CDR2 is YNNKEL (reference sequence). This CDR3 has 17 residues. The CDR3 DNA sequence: TGTGCCAGCAGCCAAGAATACAGGGGGGAGAGCTCCTACGAGCAGTACTTC. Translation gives CASSQEYRGESSYEQYF.

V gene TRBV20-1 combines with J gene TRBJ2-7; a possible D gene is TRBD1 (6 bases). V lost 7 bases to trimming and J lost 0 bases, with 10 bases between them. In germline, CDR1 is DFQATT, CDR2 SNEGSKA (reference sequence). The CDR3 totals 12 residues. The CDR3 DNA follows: TGCAGTGTGGACAGTCGCTCCTACGAGCAGTACTTC. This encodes CSVDSRSYEQYF.

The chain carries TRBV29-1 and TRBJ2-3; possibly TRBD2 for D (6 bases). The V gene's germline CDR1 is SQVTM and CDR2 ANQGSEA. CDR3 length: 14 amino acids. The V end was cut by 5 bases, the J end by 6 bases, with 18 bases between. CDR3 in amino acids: CSVWTGGGADTQYF. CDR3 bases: TGCAGCGTTTGGACGGGTGGAGGGGCTGATACGCAGTATTTT.

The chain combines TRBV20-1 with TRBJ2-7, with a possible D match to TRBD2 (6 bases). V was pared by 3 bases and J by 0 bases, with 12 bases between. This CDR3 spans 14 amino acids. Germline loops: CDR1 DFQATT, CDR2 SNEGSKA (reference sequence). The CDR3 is CSASPASDSYEQYF. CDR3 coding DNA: TGCAGTGCTAGCCCGGCTAGCGACTCCTACGAGCAGTACTTC.

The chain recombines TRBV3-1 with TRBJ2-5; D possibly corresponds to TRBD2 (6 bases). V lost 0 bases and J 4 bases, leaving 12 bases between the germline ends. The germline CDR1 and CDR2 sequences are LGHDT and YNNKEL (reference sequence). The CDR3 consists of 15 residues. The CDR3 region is CASSQEVPGVETQYF. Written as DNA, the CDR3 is TGTGCCAGCAGCCAAGAGGTTCCGGGAGTAGAGACCCAGTACTTC.

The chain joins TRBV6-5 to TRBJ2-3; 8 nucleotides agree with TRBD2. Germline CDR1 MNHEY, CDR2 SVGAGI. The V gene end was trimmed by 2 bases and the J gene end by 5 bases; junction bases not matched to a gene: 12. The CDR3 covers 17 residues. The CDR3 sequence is CASSYPTGLVRVDTQYF. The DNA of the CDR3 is TGTGCCAGCAGTTACCCGACGGGACTAGTGAGGGTAGATACGCAGTATTTT.

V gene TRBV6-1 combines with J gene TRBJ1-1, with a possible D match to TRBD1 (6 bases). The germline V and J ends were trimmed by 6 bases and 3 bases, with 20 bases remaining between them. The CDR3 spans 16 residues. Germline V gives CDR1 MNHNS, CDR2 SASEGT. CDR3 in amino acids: CASSLRGRGGDTEAFF. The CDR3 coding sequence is TGTGCCAGCAGCCTCAGGGGCCGGGGGGGGGACACTGAAGCTTTCTTT.

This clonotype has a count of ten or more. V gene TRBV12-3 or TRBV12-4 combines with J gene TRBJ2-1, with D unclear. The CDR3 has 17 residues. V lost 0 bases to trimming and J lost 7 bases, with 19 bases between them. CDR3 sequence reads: CASSLALRQLMGNEQFF. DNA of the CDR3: TGTGCCAGCAGTTTAGCGCTACGACAACTAATGGGGAATGAGCAGTTCTTC.

CDR3: CASSPGLAAGEQYF. The CDR3 DNA sequence: TGTGCCAGCTCACCAGGACTAGCGGCGGGCGAGCAGTACTTC. The chain couples TRBV18 to TRBJ2-7; 10 bases agree with TRBD2. Per germline, CDR1 KGHSH and CDR2 LQKENI. The ends lost 2 bases at V and 6 bases at J; junction bases unmatched: 4. This CDR3 region has 14 residues.